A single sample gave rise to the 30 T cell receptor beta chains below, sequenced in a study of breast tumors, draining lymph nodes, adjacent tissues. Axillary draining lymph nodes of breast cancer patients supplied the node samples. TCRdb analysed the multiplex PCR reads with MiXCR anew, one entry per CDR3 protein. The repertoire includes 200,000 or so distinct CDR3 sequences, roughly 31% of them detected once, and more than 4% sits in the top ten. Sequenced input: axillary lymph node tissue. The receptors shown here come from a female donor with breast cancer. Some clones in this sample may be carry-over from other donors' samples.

The chain's CDR3 is CASSLTANYGYTIYF. For the CDR3, the DNA is TGTGCCAGCAGTCTGACGGCCAACTATGGCTACACCATATATTTT. The rearrangement uses TRBV2 and TRBJ1-3, with D hard to call. Trimming removed 5 bases from V and 8 bases from J, with 19 bases in between. CDR3 length: 15 residues. Germline values: CDR1 SNHLY, CDR2 FYNNEI. Using reference TRBV2 and TRBJ1-3 for the parts outside the CDR3, the full variable domain is EPEVTQTPSHQVTQMGQEVILRCVPISNHLYFYWYRQILGQKVEFLVSFYNNEISEKSEIFDDQFSVERPDGSNFTLKIRSTKLEDSAMYFCASSLTANYGYTIYFGEGSWLTVV.

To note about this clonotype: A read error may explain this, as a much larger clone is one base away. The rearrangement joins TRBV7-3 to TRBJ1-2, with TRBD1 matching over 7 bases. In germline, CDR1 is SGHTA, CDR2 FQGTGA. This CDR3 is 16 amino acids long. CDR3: CASSLDVTGTVYGNTF. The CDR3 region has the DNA TGTGCCAGCAGCTTGGACGTCACCGGGACAGTCTATGGCAACACCTTC.

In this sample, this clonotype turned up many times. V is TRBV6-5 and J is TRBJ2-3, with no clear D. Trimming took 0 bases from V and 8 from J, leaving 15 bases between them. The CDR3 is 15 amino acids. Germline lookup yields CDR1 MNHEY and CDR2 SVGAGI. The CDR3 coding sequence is TGTGCCAGCAGTTACTCGAGAGCACTCCACTCTACGCAGTATTTT. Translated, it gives CASSYSRALHSTQYF.

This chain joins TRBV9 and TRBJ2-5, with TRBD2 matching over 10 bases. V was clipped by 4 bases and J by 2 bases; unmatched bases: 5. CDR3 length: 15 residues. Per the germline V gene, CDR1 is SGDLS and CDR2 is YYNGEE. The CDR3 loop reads CASSSRTSGQETQYF. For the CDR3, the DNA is TGTGCCAGCAGCTCGCGGACTAGCGGTCAAGAGACCCAGTACTTC.

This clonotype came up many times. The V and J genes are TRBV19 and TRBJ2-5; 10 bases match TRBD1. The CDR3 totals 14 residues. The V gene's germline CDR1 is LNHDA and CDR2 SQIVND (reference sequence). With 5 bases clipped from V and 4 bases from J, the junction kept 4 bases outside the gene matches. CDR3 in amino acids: CASSGQGVRETQYF. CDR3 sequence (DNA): TGTGCCAGTAGTGGACAGGGGGTACGAGAGACCCAGTACTTC. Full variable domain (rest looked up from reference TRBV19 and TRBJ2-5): DGGITQSPKYLFRKEGQNVTLSCEQNLNHDAMYWYRQDPGQGLRLIYYSQIVNDFQKGDIAEGYSVSREKKESFPLTVTSAQKNPTAFYLCASSGQGVRETQYFGPGTRLLVL.

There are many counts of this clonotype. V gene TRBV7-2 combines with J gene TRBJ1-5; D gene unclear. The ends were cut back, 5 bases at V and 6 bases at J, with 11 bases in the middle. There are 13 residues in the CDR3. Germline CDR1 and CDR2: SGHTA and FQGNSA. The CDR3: CASSLGSAQPQHF. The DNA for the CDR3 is TGTGCCAGCAGCCTCGGGTCTGCTCAGCCCCAGCATTTT.

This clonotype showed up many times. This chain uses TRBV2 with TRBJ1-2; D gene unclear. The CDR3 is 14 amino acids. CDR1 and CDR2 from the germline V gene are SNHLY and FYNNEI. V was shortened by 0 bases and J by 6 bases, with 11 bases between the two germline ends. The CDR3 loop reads CASSEAAGWDGYTF. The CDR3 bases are TGTGCCAGCAGTGAAGCGGCCGGCTGGGATGGCTACACCTTC.

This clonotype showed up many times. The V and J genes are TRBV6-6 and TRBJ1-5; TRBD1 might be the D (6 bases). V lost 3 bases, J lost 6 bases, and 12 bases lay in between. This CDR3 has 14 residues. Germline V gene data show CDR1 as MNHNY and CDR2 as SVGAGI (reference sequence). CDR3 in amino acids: CASSYRRGGQPQHF. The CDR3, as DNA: TGTGCCAGCAGTTATAGGAGGGGGGGTCAGCCCCAGCATTTT.

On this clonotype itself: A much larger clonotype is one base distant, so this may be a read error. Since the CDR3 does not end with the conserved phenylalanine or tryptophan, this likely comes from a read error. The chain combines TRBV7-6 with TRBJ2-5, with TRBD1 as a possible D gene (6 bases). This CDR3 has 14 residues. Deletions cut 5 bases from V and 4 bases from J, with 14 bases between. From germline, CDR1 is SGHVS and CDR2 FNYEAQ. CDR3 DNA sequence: TGTGCCAGCAGCCCAAACAGGGTCGGAGAGACCCAGTACCTC. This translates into CASSPNRVGETQYL.

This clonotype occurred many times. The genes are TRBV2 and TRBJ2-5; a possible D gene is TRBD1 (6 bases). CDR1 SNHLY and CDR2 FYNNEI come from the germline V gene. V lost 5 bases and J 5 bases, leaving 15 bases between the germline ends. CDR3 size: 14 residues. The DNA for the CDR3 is TGTGCCAGCAGTTACAGGGAGCAGAGGGAGACCCAGTACTTC. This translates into CASSYREQRETQYF.

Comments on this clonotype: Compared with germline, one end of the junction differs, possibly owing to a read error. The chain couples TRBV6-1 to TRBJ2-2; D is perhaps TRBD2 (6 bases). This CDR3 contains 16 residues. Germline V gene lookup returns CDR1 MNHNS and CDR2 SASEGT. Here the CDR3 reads CAISAIGTSNTGELFF. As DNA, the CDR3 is TGTGCCATCAGTGCTATCGGGACTTCGAACACCGGGGAGCTGTTTTTT.

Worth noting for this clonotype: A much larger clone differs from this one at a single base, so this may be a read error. The CDR3 region has the DNA TGTGCCAGCAGCCCCCCCTACCACGAGCAGTACTTC. Protein: CASSPPYHEQYF. The chain is built from TRBV6-5 and TRBJ2-7, with D uncertain. Trimming took 6 bases from V and 5 from J, leaving 11 bases between them. This CDR3 comprises 12 residues. CDR1 is MNHEY, CDR2 SVGAGI, per germline.

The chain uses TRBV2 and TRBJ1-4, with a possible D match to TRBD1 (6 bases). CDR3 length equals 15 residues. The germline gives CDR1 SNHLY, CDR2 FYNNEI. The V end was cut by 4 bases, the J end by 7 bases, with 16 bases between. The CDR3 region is CASSVGGGLREKLFF. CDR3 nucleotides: TGTGCCAGCAGTGTAGGGGGGGGCCTTCGTGAAAAACTGTTTTTT.

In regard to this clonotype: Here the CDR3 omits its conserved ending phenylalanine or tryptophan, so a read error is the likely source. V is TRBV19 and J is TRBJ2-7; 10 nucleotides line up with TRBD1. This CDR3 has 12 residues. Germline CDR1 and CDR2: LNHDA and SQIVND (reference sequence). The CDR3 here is CASSGQGGEQYL. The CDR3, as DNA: TGCGCCAGTAGTGGACAGGGGGGAGAGCAGTACCTC.

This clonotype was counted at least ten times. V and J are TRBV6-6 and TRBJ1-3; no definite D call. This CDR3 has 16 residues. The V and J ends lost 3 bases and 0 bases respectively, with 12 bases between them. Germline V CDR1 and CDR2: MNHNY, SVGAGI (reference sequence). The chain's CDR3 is CASSYGSPTSGNTIYF. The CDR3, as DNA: TGTGCCAGCAGTTATGGCTCCCCTACCTCTGGAAACACCATATATTTT.

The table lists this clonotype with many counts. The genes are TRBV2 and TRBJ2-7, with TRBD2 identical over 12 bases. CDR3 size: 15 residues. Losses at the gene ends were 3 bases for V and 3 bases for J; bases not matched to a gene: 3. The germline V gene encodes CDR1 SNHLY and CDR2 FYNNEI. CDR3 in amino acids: CASSETSGGLYEQYF. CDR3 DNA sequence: TGTGCCAGCAGTGAGACTAGCGGGGGACTCTACGAGCAGTACTTC.

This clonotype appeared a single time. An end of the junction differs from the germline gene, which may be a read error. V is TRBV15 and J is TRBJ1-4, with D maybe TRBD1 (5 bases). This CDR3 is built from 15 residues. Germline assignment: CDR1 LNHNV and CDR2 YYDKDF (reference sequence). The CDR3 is CAASSSRERGEKLFF. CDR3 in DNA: TGTGCCGCCAGCAGTTCCAGGGAGCGGGGAGAAAAACTGTTTTTT.

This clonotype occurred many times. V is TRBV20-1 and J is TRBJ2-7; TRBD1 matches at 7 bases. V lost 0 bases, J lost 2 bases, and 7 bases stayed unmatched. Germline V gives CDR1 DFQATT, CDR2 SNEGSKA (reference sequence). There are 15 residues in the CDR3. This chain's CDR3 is CSARERETGPYEQYF. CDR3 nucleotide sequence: TGCAGTGCTAGAGAGAGGGAGACAGGGCCCTACGAGCAGTACTTC.

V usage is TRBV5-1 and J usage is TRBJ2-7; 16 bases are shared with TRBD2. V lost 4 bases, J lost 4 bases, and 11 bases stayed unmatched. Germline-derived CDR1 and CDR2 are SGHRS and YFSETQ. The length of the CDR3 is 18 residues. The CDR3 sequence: CASSAGTSGRDSPYEQYF. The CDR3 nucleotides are TGCGCCAGCAGCGCCGGGACTAGCGGGAGGGACAGCCCTTACGAGCAGTACTTC.

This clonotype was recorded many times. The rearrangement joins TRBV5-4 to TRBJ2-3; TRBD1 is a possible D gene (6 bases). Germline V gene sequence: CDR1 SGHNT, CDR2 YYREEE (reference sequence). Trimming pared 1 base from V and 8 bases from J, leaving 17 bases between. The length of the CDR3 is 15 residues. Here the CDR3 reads CASSLPTGTLSTQYF. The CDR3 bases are TGTGCCAGCAGCTTGCCGACTGGGACATTAAGTACGCAGTATTTT.

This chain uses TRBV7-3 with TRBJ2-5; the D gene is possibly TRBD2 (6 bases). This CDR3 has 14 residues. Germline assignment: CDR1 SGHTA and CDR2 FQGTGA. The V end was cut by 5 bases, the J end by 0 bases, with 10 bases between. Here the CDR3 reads CASSHKRDQETQYF. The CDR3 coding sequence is TGTGCCAGCAGCCACAAGCGGGACCAAGAGACCCAGTACTTC.

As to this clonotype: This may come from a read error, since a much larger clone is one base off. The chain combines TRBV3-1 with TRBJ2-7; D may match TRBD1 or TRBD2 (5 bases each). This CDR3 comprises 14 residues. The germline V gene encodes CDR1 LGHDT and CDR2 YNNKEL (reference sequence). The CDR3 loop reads CASSQSGRAYGQYF. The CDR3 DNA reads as TGTGCCAGCAGCCAATCGGGACGGGCCTACGGGCAGTACTTC.

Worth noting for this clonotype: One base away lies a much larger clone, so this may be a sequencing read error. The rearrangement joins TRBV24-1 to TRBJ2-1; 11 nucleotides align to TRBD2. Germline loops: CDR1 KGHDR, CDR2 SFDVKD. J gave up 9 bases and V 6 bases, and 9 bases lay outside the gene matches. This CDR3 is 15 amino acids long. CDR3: CATSYYSGRATEQFF. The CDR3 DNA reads TGTGCCACCAGTTACTATAGCGGGAGGGCCACTGAGCAGTTCTTC.

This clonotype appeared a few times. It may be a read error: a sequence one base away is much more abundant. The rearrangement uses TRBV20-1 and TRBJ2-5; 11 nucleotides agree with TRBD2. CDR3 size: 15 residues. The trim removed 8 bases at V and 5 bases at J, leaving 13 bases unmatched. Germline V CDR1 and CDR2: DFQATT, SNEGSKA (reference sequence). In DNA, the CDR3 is TGCAGTTCGAGGGAACTAGCGGGAGATCCGGAGACCCAGTACTTC. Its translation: CSSRELAGDPETQYF.

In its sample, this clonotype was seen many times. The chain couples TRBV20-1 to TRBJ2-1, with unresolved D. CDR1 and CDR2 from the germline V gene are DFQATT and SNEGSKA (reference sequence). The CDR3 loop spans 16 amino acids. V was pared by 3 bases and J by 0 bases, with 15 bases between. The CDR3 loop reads CSASSLGGSSYNEQFF. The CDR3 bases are TGCAGTGCTAGCTCCCTCGGCGGAAGCTCCTACAATGAGCAGTTCTTC.

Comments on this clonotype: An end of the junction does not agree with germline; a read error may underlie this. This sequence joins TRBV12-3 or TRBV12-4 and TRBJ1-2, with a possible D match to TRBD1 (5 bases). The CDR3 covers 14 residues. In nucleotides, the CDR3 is TGTGCCTGCAGTTTTTGGGGCAGGGATCATGGCTACACCTTC. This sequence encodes CACSFWGRDHGYTF.

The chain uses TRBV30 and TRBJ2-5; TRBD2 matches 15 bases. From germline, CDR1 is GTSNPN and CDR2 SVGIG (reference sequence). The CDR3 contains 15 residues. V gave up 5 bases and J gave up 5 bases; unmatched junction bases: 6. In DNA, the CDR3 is TGTGCCTGGGGACCCGGGACTAGCGGGGGGGAGACCCAGTACTTC. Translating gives CAWGPGTSGGETQYF.

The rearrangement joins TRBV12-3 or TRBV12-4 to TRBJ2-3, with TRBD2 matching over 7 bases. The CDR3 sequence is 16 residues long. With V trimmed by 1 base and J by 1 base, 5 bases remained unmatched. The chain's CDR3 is CASSLVGGTGTDTQYF. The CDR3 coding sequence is TGTGCCAGCAGTTTAGTCGGGGGGACGGGCACAGATACGCAGTATTTT.

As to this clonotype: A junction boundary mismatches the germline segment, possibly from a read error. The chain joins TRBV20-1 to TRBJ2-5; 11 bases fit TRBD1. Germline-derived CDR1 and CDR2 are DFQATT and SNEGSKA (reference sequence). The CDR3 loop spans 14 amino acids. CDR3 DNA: TGCAGTGCTAGCCGGACAGGGGGCCAAGAGACCCAGTACTTT. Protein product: CSASRTGGQETQYF.

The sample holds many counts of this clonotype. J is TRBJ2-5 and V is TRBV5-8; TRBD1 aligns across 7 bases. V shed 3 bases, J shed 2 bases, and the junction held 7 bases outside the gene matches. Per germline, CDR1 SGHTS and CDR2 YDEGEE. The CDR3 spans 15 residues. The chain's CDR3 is CASSSSQGWQETQYF. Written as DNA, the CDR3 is TGTGCCAGCAGCTCCTCACAGGGGTGGCAAGAGACCCAGTACTTC.